This T cell receptor (beta chain) emerged from a study of blood T cell repertoires in COVID-19. The protocol was immunoSEQ multiplex PCR, while the TCRdb copy is restricted to in-frame clones and leaves out a portion. The sample records some 80,000 clones, approximately 91% being singletons. This CDR3 spans 14 amino acids. Losses at the gene ends were 7 bases for V and 0 bases for J; bases not matched to a gene: 5. The V gene's germline CDR1 is MNHEY and CDR2 SVGAGI. The V gene is TRBV6-5, the J gene TRBJ2-5, with TRBD1 matching over 7 bases. The sample taken for sequencing was peripheral blood. The clonotype originates from a man aged 45-65 years with COVID-19, enrolled during active disease. The CDR3, as DNA: TGTGCCAGCAAGGACAGGACGTACCAAGAGACCCAGTACTTC. Translating gives CASKDRTYQETQYF.